Presented here are 6 T cell receptor beta chains from one specimen sequenced in a study of cytomegalovirus exposure and HLA in healthy donors. The study ran its PCR with 60 Vbeta and 13 Jbeta primers. The table came from immunoSEQ multiplex PCR; TCRdb's copy has only in-frame clones and leaves some out. Here the sample table reports roughly 100,000 clones. Sequenced sample: PBMCs. These receptors came from a man aged 50 to 60 in good health and CMV-seropositive.

The chain uses TRBV4-3 and TRBJ1-3, with no clear D. This CDR3 has 15 residues. Trimming cost V 1 base and J 8 bases, with 15 bases left between them. The V gene's germline CDR1 is LGHNA and CDR2 YSLEER. The CDR3 nucleotides are TGCGCCAGCAGCCAAGGTTCCCAGGTTGGCGACACCATATATTTT. This codes for CASSQGSQVGDTIYF.

The V gene is TRBV27, the J gene TRBJ2-3, with D unresolved. The CDR3 is made up of 14 amino acids. CDR1 is MNHEY, CDR2 SMNVEV, per germline (reference sequence). V lost 4 bases, J lost 5 bases, and 13 bases lay in between. CDR3 region: CASSSISERDTQYF. The DNA for the CDR3 is TGTGCCAGCAGTTCTATAAGCGAGAGAGATACGCAGTATTTT.

The V and J genes are TRBV15 and TRBJ1-5; no reliable D call. The CDR3 loop spans 13 amino acids. Trimming left V 5 bases short and J 5 bases short, with 10 bases between. CDR1 is LNHNV and CDR2 is YYDKDF in the germline V gene (reference sequence). The CDR3 reads CATSAGQYQPQHF. In DNA form, the CDR3 reads TGTGCCACCAGCGCAGGCCAATATCAGCCCCAGCATTTT.

The rearrangement uses TRBV30 and TRBJ1-5; 8 nucleotides line up with TRBD1. The germline gives CDR1 GTSNPN, CDR2 SVGIG (reference sequence). V gave up 1 base and J gave up 6 bases; unmatched junction bases: 5. The CDR3 is 14 residues long. The CDR3 protein is CAWSGLTGVQPQHF. The DNA of the CDR3 is TGTGCCTGGAGTGGACTGACAGGGGTTCAGCCCCAGCATTTT.

This sequence joins TRBV14 and TRBJ1-1; a weak D match, TRBD1 (6 bases). The CDR3 consists of 17 residues. Per germline, CDR1 SGHDN and CDR2 FVKESK. The ends were cut back, 3 bases at V and 3 bases at J, with 20 bases in the middle. The CDR3 DNA reads TGTGCCAGCAGCCATCCCATCTCAAACCCAGGGGACACTGAAGCTTTCTTT. Amino acids: CASSHPISNPGDTEAFF.

This chain links TRBV7-9 with TRBJ2-1, with a weak D call TRBD2 (6 bases). V shed 7 bases and J shed 2 bases, with 27 bases lying between them. Germline CDR1 and CDR2: SEHNR and FQNEAQ (reference sequence). The CDR3 runs to 19 residues. The CDR3 DNA reads as TGTGCCAGCACCTCCGGGCTCTCAACCTTGCGGGGAGCCTACAATGAGCAGTTCTTC. It translates to CASTSGLSTLRGAYNEQFF.